A selection of T cell receptor beta chains follows, all from one sample in a study of T cells in Graves' hyperthyroidism and ophthalmopathy. MiXCR was run by TCRdb on the multiplex PCR reads, yielding one entry per CDR3 protein. The data hold fewer than 350,000 distinct CDR3 sequences, with roughly 15% observed a single time. Sequences were obtained from blood. These receptors came from a woman in her twenties or thirties with Graves' hyperthyroidism that later progressed to Graves' ophthalmopathy. Both conserved end residues are part of each CDR3. The D gene is left open where the match is weak. Clone size is shown for a subset of rows, as once, few, many or a class of expanded clone.

CASSLDPLNTEAFF TGTGCCAGCAGCTTAGACCCCCTGAACACTGAAGCTTTCTTT TRBJ1-1 TRBV11-2 NA many
CAWRGTSGTGELFF TGTGCCTGGAGAGGGACTAGCGGCACCGGGGAGCTGTTTTTT TRBJ2-2 TRBV30 TRBD2 many
CASSPWAGSGTEAFF TGTGCCAGCTCACCGTGGGCAGGTTCGGGAACTGAAGCTTTCTTT TRBJ1-1 TRBV18 NA many
CSARTGQTETQYF TGCAGTGCTAGGACAGGGCAGACAGAGACCCAGTACTTC TRBJ2-5 TRBV20-1 TRBD1 many
CASSTGGQETQYF TGTGCCAGTAGTACCGGGGGACAAGAGACCCAGTACTTC TRBJ2-5 TRBV19 NA few
CASSFRQGGHNEQFF TGTGCCAGCAGCTTTCGACAGGGCGGGCACAATGAGCAGTTCTTC TRBJ2-1 TRBV7-9 TRBD1 many
CASSYSPSRVGLDEQFF TGTGCCAGCAGTTACTCCCCCTCTAGGGTTGGGTTGGATGAGCAGTTCTTC TRBJ2-1 TRBV6-5 NA many
CSARGLAGEETQYF TGCAGTGCTAGAGGACTAGCGGGAGAAGAGACCCAGTACTTC TRBJ2-5 TRBV20-1 TRBD2 many
CASSSDRGRGEKLFF TGTGCCAGCAGCTCCGACAGGGGACGGGGTGAAAAACTGTTTTTT TRBJ1-4 TRBV7-9 TRBD1 many
CASRRSSNEQFF TGTGCCAGCAGGCGCTCTAGCAATGAGCAGTTCTTC TRBJ2-1 TRBV6-1 NA NA
CASSYGGNRGETQYF TGTGCCAGCAGTTACGGGGGGAACAGGGGGGAGACCCAGTACTTC TRBJ2-5 TRBV6-2/TRBV6-3 TRBD1 many
CASSYSRLHEQYF TGTGCCAGCAGTTACTCACGTCTCCACGAGCAGTACTTC TRBJ2-7 TRBV6-2/TRBV6-3 NA many
CASSLGTSGSNEQFF TGTGCCAGCAGCTTAGGGACTAGCGGGAGTAATGAGCAGTTCTTC TRBJ2-1 TRBV11-2 TRBD2 many
CASTQPGAGQPQHF TGTGCCAGCACCCAACCAGGGGCTGGGCAGCCCCAGCATTTT TRBJ1-5 TRBV2 NA many
CASSQGVAGGPINEQFF TGCGCCAGCAGCCAAGGGGTAGCGGGAGGGCCTATCAATGAGCAGTTCTTC TRBJ2-1 TRBV4-3 TRBD2 NA
CSARGRSTSYEQYF TGCAGTGCTAGAGGACGGAGCACCTCCTACGAGCAGTACTTC TRBJ2-7 TRBV20-1 NA many
CAWKGTVLGEQYF TGTGCCTGGAAAGGGACTGTGCTCGGCGAGCAGTACTTC TRBJ2-7 TRBV30 NA many
CATSRVAGGNQPQHF TGTGCCACCAGCAGAGTCGCGGGCGGGAATCAGCCCCAGCATTTT TRBJ1-5 TRBV15 NA NA
CSARYDSSQETQYF TGCAGTGCTAGATACGATTCCTCACAAGAGACCCAGTACTTC TRBJ2-5 TRBV20-1 NA many
CATSESGRAGSYNEQFF TGTGCCACCAGTGAATCAGGTCGGGCAGGGTCCTACAATGAGCAGTTCTTC TRBJ2-1 TRBV24-1 NA many
CASSPRTDRSAQYF TGTGCCAGCAGCCCGCGGACAGACCGGTCCGCCCAGTACTTC TRBJ2-5 TRBV5-5 NA NA
CASSLSRQGHEQYF TGTGCCAGCAGCTTATCTAGACAGGGCCACGAGCAGTACTTC TRBJ2-7 TRBV7-2 TRBD1 many
CASSLASAGGLDEQYF TGTGCCAGCAGCTTAGCTTCCGCGGGAGGGCTCGACGAGCAGTACTTC TRBJ2-7 TRBV7-9 TRBD2 many
CASTTTGESFF TGTGCCAGCACTACGACAGGGGAATCTTTCTTT TRBJ1-1 TRBV2 TRBD1 NA
CASSLRGGLGYF TGTGCCAGCAGCTTGCGAGGGGGCTTGGGGTACTTC TRBJ2-5 TRBV5-6 TRBD1 NA
CASSFESSYNEQFF TGTGCCAGCAGTTTCGAGAGCTCCTACAATGAGCAGTTCTTC TRBJ2-1 TRBV28 NA many
CASSLLASGSVGELFF TGTGCCAGCAGCTTACTGGCTAGCGGGAGCGTCGGGGAGCTGTTTTTT TRBJ2-2 TRBV7-6 TRBD2 NA
CASSFSGGNYGYTF TGTGCCAGCAGTTTTTCGGGCGGAAACTATGGCTACACCTTC TRBJ1-2 TRBV28 NA many
CASSSLNDRVGRSGANVLTF TGTGCCAGCAGTTCCCTAAACGACAGGGTCGGTCGCTCTGGGGCCAACGTCCTGACTTTC TRBJ2-6 TRBV28 TRBD1 many